The rows below give T cell receptor beta chains drawn from one sample of a study of cytomegalovirus exposure and HLA in healthy donors. Assay: immunoSEQ multiplex PCR; the TCRdb copy retains only in-frame clones and omits some. The data show some 65,000 clones, 55% to 65% seen once. The sample consisted of PBMCs. Receptors were obtained from a man aged 30 to 39 in good health and CMV-seronegative. CDR3s include the opening cysteine and the closing phenylalanine or tryptophan. Each record gives: D gene, clone size, V gene, J gene, CDR3 DNA, CDR3 protein. The D gene is left open where the match is weak. A row's size may be missing; if present it is once, few, many or a size class.

TRBD1,.,TRBV10-3,TRBJ1-2,TGTGCCATCAGTCCGGGACAGGGGGCGTCGGGCTACACCTTC,CAISPGQGASGYTF
TRBD2,.,TRBV10-3,TRBJ2-2,TGTGCCAGTGGATCTGCGGGGGACACCGGGGAGCTGTTTTTT,CASGSAGDTGELFF
TRBD1,.,TRBV6-1,TRBJ2-1,TGTGCCAGCAGTGAACCGGGACAGGGTAACAATGAGCAGTTCTTC,CASSEPGQGNNEQFF
.,.,TRBV5-1,TRBJ1-1,TGCGCCAGCAGCTTGAGTGCGGATGAAGCTTTCTTT,CASSLSADEAFF
.,once,TRBV2,TRBJ2-6,TGTGCCAGCAGTGAAACTCGACCTAGGGGGGCCAACGTCCTGACTTTC,CASSETRPRGANVLTF
.,.,TRBV6-4,TRBJ2-7,TGTGCCAGCACGGCGGCTCCCTACGAGCAGTACTTC,CASTAAPYEQYF
TRBD2,.,TRBV7-8,TRBJ2-7,TGTGCCAGCAGCTTAGTGGGGACTAGCTATTACGAGCAGTACTTC,CASSLVGTSYYEQYF
.,.,TRBV7-6,TRBJ1-5,TGTGCCAGCAGCTTAGCCGCCGGTCGGCCCCAGCATTTT,CASSLAAGRPQHF
TRBD1,.,TRBV19,TRBJ2-2,TGTGCCAGTAGTCTCCGACAGGGCGGCGGGGAGCTGTTTTTT,CASSLRQGGGELFF
.,.,TRBV25-1,TRBJ2-1,TGTGCCAGCGGGTCCCCGGGGGAACCCTACAATGAGCAGTTCTTC,CASGSPGEPYNEQFF
.,few,TRBV30,TRBJ2-7,TGTGCCTGGAGTGTATCGGGATACGAGCAGTACTTC,CAWSVSGYEQYF
.,.,TRBV5-1,TRBJ2-5,TGCGCCAGCAGCGGGCAAGACAGGACTTCACAAGAGACCCAGTACTTC,CASSGQDRTSQETQYF
.,.,TRBV7-6,TRBJ1-1,TGTGCCAGCAGCTCCCAAAACCCCGAAATTAGGAACACTGAAGCTTTCTTT,CASSSQNPEIRNTEAFF
.,.,TRBV9,TRBJ1-6,TGTGCCAGCAGCGTAGCGGTGGGTACAGGATCACCCCTCCACTTT,CASSVAVGTGSPLHF
.,few,TRBV10-3,TRBJ1-6,TGTGCCATCAGTGATCCTAATAATTCACCCCTCCACTTT,CAISDPNNSPLHF
TRBD1,.,TRBV7-9,TRBJ2-2,TGTGCCAGCAGAGAGGGGGACAGAAACACCGGGGAGCTGTTTTTT,CASREGDRNTGELFF
TRBD1,few,TRBV4-2,TRBJ1-4,TGTGCCAGCAGCCAGGGGACAGGGGCACAGGAAAAACTGTTTTTT,CASSQGTGAQEKLFF
.,.,TRBV4-1,TRBJ1-5,TGCGCCAGCAGCCAAGATGCCAGGGCGGGGGGCCAGCCCCAGCATTTT,CASSQDARAGGQPQHF
.,.,TRBV6-5,TRBJ1-2,TGTGCCAGCAGACTAATACAGGGTACGTCTGGCTACACCTTC,CASRLIQGTSGYTF
TRBD1,.,TRBV11-2,TRBJ1-1,TGTGCCAGCAGCCTCGGGACAGGGGGCGTGTACACTGAAGCTTTCTTT,CASSLGTGGVYTEAFF
TRBD1,few,TRBV7-2,TRBJ2-5,TGTGCCAGCACCCGAAGGGGGCGAGAGACCCAGTACTTC,CASTRRGRETQYF
TRBD1,.,TRBV28,TRBJ1-2,TGTGCCAGCAGTTTCGACAGGGGTGGCTACACCTTC,CASSFDRGGYTF
.,few,TRBV9,TRBJ1-2,TGTGCCAGCAGCCATACCGGTGGGCGGGGCTATGGCTACACCTTC,CASSHTGGRGYGYTF
.,.,TRBV9,TRBJ1-6,TGTGCCAGCAGCGTCGGGGGACCCAATTCACCCCTCCACTTT,CASSVGGPNSPLHF
TRBD2,.,TRBV6-5,TRBJ2-1,TGTGCCACTAGGGGGCGGGGGGGCCTGGGTGAGCAGTTCTTC,CATRGRGGLGEQFF
.,few,TRBV13,TRBJ2-5,TGTGCCAGCATCGCCACAGGCCAAGAGACCCAGTACTTC,CASIATGQETQYF
TRBD2,.,TRBV7-9,TRBJ2-1,TGTGCCAGCAGCCGGGGCGGGGGTCAAATTGGCAATGAGCAGTTCTTC,CASSRGGGQIGNEQFF
.,.,TRBV7-8,TRBJ1-1,TGTGCCAGCAGCTTTTCAATGAACACTGAAGCTTTCTTT,CASSFSMNTEAFF
.,.,TRBV15,TRBJ2-5,TGTGCCACCAGCAGAGGGGGCGGGGCCGAAGAGACCCAGTACTTC,CATSRGGGAEETQYF
TRBD2,.,TRBV6-5,TRBJ2-1,TGTGCCAGCAGAACGGGACTAGCGGGGAACAATGAGCAGTTCTTC,CASRTGLAGNNEQFF
TRBD1,few,TRBV2,TRBJ1-1,TGTGCCAGCAGGGTAGGACAGGGAGGATTCACTGAAGCTTTCTTT,CASRVGQGGFTEAFF
.,.,TRBV9,TRBJ2-7,TGTGCCAGCAGCGTAGGTGACAGACTGGCATCCTACGAGCAGTACTTC,CASSVGDRLASYEQYF
.,once,TRBV6-5,TRBJ2-1,TGTGCCAGCAGTTACTCTTTCACGAGGGATGAGCAGTTCTTC,CASSYSFTRDEQFF
.,few,TRBV14,TRBJ1-5,TGTGCCAGCAGCCAAGATCCCCCAGGGAAGTACAATCAGCCCCAGCATTTT,CASSQDPPGKYNQPQHF
.,.,TRBV4-1,TRBJ1-2,TGCGCCAGCAGCCGCCAATCGCCGGACAGATACTATGGCTACACCTTC,CASSRQSPDRYYGYTF
TRBD1,.,TRBV4-2,TRBJ1-2,TGTGCCAGCAGCCAGGGACAGGGGTCAGAGTATGGCTACACCTTC,CASSQGQGSEYGYTF
TRBD1,.,TRBV15,TRBJ1-1,TGTGCCACCAGCAGAAGGCAGGGGGCGGTTACTGAAGCTTTCTTT,CATSRRQGAVTEAFF
TRBD1,.,TRBV7-7,TRBJ2-2,TGTGCCAGCAGACTAACAGGGGACGCCGGGGAGCTGTTTTTT,CASRLTGDAGELFF
.,.,TRBV30,TRBJ2-2,TGTGCCTGGAGTCCTGAATCCCAGGGGTACTTAGGGACCGGGGAGCTGTTTTTT,CAWSPESQGYLGTGELFF
.,.,TRBV4-1,TRBJ1-6,TGCGCCAGCAGCCAAGATAGATTGAGCTCCTATAATTCACCCCTCCACTTT,CASSQDRLSSYNSPLHF
.,few,TRBV5-4,TRBJ2-2,TGTGCCAGCAGGACAACGAACACCGGGGAGCTGTTTTTT,CASRTTNTGELFF
.,.,TRBV30,TRBJ2-7,TGTGCCTGGAGCCCCCCCGGGGGCTACGAGCAGTACTTC,CAWSPPGGYEQYF
.,few,TRBV30,TRBJ1-1,TGTGCCTGGAGTGTACTCGAGGACACTGAAGCTTTCTTT,CAWSVLEDTEAFF
.,.,TRBV7-2,TRBJ2-1,TGTGCCAGCAGCTTAGCAGGGGACTTCATCAATGAGCAGTTCTTC,CASSLAGDFINEQFF
.,.,TRBV30,TRBJ2-7,TGTGCCTGGAGCGCGGACACCTCCTCCTACGAGCAGTACTTC,CAWSADTSSYEQYF
.,.,TRBV2,TRBJ1-3,TGTGCCAGCAGTGAATTCGACGGAGCCTCTGGAAACACCATATATTTT,CASSEFDGASGNTIYF